The 32 T cell receptor beta chains listed next were all sequenced from one sample in a study of CD8+CD57+ T cells in acquired aplastic anemia. The study profiled TCR beta VDJ and CDR3 using genomic DNA as template. TCRdb processed the reads anew with MiXCR; each CDR3 protein has one entry. The profile covers some 280,000 distinct CDR3 sequences, with 55% to 60% appearing a single time and roughly 8% taken by the ten largest. What was sequenced was sorted CD4+, CD8+, or CD8+CD57+ T cells (not recorded which) from PBMCs. The receptors shown here come from a human donor with severe aplastic anemia or a healthy control (not recorded which).

This rearrangement joins TRBV4-2 to TRBJ1-2, with D possibly TRBD1 on 5 matching bases. Trimming pared 4 bases from V and 1 base from J, leaving 19 bases between. This CDR3 spans 17 amino acids. Germline CDR1 is LGHNA and CDR2 is YNFKEQ. The CDR3 is CASSPNRLNKGNYGYTF. In DNA form, the CDR3 reads TGTGCCAGCAGCCCCAACAGGTTAAACAAGGGTAACTATGGCTACACCTTC.

The rearrangement links TRBV6-5 to TRBJ1-6; D may be TRBD1 (6 bases). Germline CDR1 and CDR2: MNHEY and SVGAGI. The CDR3 spans 16 residues. Trimming cost V 7 bases and J 7 bases, with 20 bases left between them. In DNA form, the CDR3 reads TGTGCCAGCACCCGAGGGGGACCCGGAGGGAATTCACCCCTCCACTTT. It yields the protein CASTRGGPGGNSPLHF.

The table lists this clonotype with a few counts. This chain joins TRBV7-9 and TRBJ2-5; TRBD2 might be the D (6 bases). The CDR3 contains 15 residues. Germline CDR1 SEHNR, CDR2 FQNEAQ (reference sequence). The V and J ends lost 0 bases and 2 bases respectively, with 10 bases between them. CDR3 nucleotide sequence: TGTGCCAGCAGCTTAGCGCGGGGCAGGCAAGAGACCCAGTACTTC. This codes for CASSLARGRQETQYF. The complete variable domain, with remaining parts taken from reference TRBV7-9 and TRBJ2-5, reads DTGVSQNPRHKITKRGQNVTFRCDPISEHNRLYWYRQTLGQGPEFLTYFQNEAQLEKSRLLSDRFSAERPKGSFSTLEIQRTEQGDSAMYLCASSLARGRQETQYFGPGTRLLVL.

There are a few counts of this clonotype. The CDR3: CASSTLEAGQYYGYTF. The CDR3 coding sequence is TGTGCCAGCAGTACTCTCGAGGCGGGCCAGTACTATGGCTACACCTTC. The chain joins TRBV25-1 to TRBJ1-2; D ambiguous. The CDR3 sequence is 16 residues long. V was clipped by 5 bases and J by 3 bases, with 19 bases between them. Per germline, CDR1 MGHDK and CDR2 SYGVNS.

This clonotype was observed at least ten times. The chain is built from TRBV6-5 and TRBJ1-6; TRBD1 is a possible D gene (5 bases). Germline loops: CDR1 MNHEY, CDR2 SVGAGI. Trimming pared 8 bases from V and 6 bases from J, leaving 11 bases between. The CDR3 has 13 residues. CDR3 amino acids: CASRDRANSPLHF. CDR3 DNA sequence: TGTGCCAGCCGTGACAGAGCTAATTCACCCCTCCACTTT.

In its sample, this clonotype was seen many times. The V and J genes are TRBV5-6 and TRBJ2-3; no reliable D call. Germline V lookup: CDR1 SGHDT, CDR2 YYEEEE. The CDR3 extends over 14 amino acids. Trimming removed 4 bases from V and 2 bases from J, with 11 bases in between. CDR3 sequence (DNA): TGTGCCAGCAGCCCAACACTCCCCACAGATACGCAGTATTTT. As protein: CASSPTLPTDTQYF.

The J gene is TRBJ2-3, the V gene TRBV12-3 or TRBV12-4; the match to TRBD2 covers 8 bases. The CDR3 consists of 16 residues. V was pared by 6 bases and J by 6 bases, with 14 bases of the junction left unmatched. The CDR3 DNA follows: TGTGCCAGCAGCCAAGGTTCGGGACTAGGCCTCGATACGCAGTATTTT. This translates into CASSQGSGLGLDTQYF.

The chain combines TRBV24-1 with TRBJ2-1, with TRBD1 matching 8 bases. The germline gives CDR1 KGHDR, CDR2 SFDVKD. Trimming removed 11 bases from V and 6 bases from J; junction bases left unmatched: 8. The CDR3 is 13 residues long. CDR3 region: CASRRGQVNEQFF. CDR3 bases: TGTGCCAGCAGGCGGGGACAGGTCAATGAGCAGTTCTTC.

Many counts were recorded for this clonotype. J is TRBJ1-2 and V is TRBV28; 7 bases are a match to TRBD1. V trimming: 4 bases; J trimming: 5 bases; junction bases outside the gene matches: 1. Germline CDR1 is MDHEN and CDR2 is SYDVKM. CDR3 length: 12 residues. The CDR3: CASSSGGYGYTF. The DNA of the CDR3 is TGTGCCAGCAGTTCAGGGGGTTATGGCTACACCTTC.

This clonotype was detected many times. The rearrangement uses TRBV7-9 and TRBJ1-4, with D tentatively TRBD1 (6 bases). V lost 5 bases to trimming and J lost 1 base, with 11 bases between them. The germline CDR1 and CDR2 sequences are SEHNR and FQNEAQ (reference sequence). The CDR3 is 15 residues long. CDR3 amino acids: CASSQLQGTNEKLFF. The CDR3 bases are TGTGCCAGCAGCCAACTACAGGGAACTAATGAAAAACTGTTTTTT.

The chain uses TRBV19 and TRBJ2-7, with D perhaps matching TRBD1 or TRBD2 (5 bases each). V gave up 1 base and J gave up 0 bases, with 10 bases separating them. This CDR3 has 15 residues. Germline loops: CDR1 LNHDA, CDR2 SQIVND (reference sequence). CDR3 DNA: TGTGCCAGTAGTATAGGGGGACGAAGCTCCTACGAGCAGTACTTC. Its translation is CASSIGGRSSYEQYF.

V and J are TRBV7-2 and TRBJ2-7; D is unclear. This CDR3 contains 14 residues. The germline V and J ends were trimmed by 2 bases and 2 bases, with 10 bases remaining between them. CDR1 is SGHTA and CDR2 is FQGNSA in the germline V gene. CDR3 region: CASSLMALPYEQYF. CDR3 DNA sequence: TGTGCCAGCAGCTTAATGGCCCTTCCCTACGAGCAGTACTTC.

This clonotype showed up just a few times. The chain carries TRBV28 and TRBJ1-5; a weak D match, TRBD1 (5 bases). V was clipped by 6 bases and J by 2 bases, with 14 bases between them. This CDR3 is built from 15 residues. CDR1 and CDR2 from the germline V gene are MDHEN and SYDVKM. DNA for the CDR3: TGTGCCAGCAGAACGGCGGGACTCGGCAATCAGCCCCAGCATTTT. Translation: CASRTAGLGNQPQHF.

The chain is built from TRBV5-5 and TRBJ2-1; the match to TRBD2 covers 8 bases. Germline V gives CDR1 SGHKS, CDR2 YYEKEE (reference sequence). The CDR3 covers 15 residues. Germline trimming cut 4 bases from V and 2 bases from J; bases unmatched to any gene: 5. Written as DNA, the CDR3 is TGTGCCAGCAGCCTAGAACTAGCGGCCTACAATGAGCAGTTCTTC. As protein: CASSLELAAYNEQFF.

V usage is TRBV19 and J usage is TRBJ2-3, with D tentatively TRBD1 (6 bases). The germline CDR1 and CDR2 sequences are LNHDA and SQIVND (reference sequence). The CDR3 length is 13 residues. V lost 3 bases and J lost 6, with 10 bases in between. This CDR3 is CASSMGAMDTQYF. CDR3 in DNA: TGTGCCAGTAGTATGGGGGCCATGGATACGCAGTATTTT.

There are many counts of this clonotype. This chain joins TRBV5-1 and TRBJ2-2; 11 nucleotides line up with TRBD1. CDR1 and CDR2 from the germline V gene are SGHRS and YFSETQ. Trimming removed 7 bases from V and 5 bases from J; junction bases left unmatched: 10. The CDR3 runs 16 residues. DNA of the CDR3: TGCGCCAGCCTGCCCGCCGGGACAGGGGGAACCGGGGAGCTGTTTTTT. It codes for CASLPAGTGGTGELFF. Supplemented by reference TRBV5-1 and TRBJ2-2, the full variable domain reads KAGVTQTPRYLIKTRGQQVTLSCSPISGHRSVSWYQQTPGQGLQFLFEYFSETQRNKGNFPGRFSGRQFSNSRSEMNVSTLELGDSALYLCASLPAGTGGTGELFFGEGSRLTVL.

This clonotype turned up a few times. J is TRBJ2-3 and V is TRBV7-9; D possibly matches TRBD1 or TRBD2 (5 bases each). The CDR3 extends over 14 amino acids. Trimming cost V 0 bases and J 6 bases, with 10 bases left between them. From germline, CDR1 is SEHNR and CDR2 FQNEAQ (reference sequence). The DNA of the CDR3 is TGTGCCAGCAGCTTAGCGGGGGAAGCTGATACGCAGTATTTT. It encodes CASSLAGEADTQYF.

This chain uses TRBV24-1 with TRBJ1-6, with D possibly TRBD1 on 5 matching bases. The CDR3 loop spans 14 amino acids. The germline CDR1 and CDR2 sequences are KGHDR and SFDVKD. The ends were cut back, 2 bases at V and 4 bases at J, with 5 bases in the middle. The DNA of the CDR3 is TGTGCCACCAGTGATTCAGGGTATAATTCACCCCTCCACTTT. Protein product: CATSDSGYNSPLHF.

The V call is TRBV24-1, the J call TRBJ2-5, with 7 nucleotides matching TRBD1. The CDR3 spans 14 residues. J lost 4 bases, V lost 3 bases, and 4 bases had no gene match. The germline gives CDR1 KGHDR, CDR2 SFDVKD. The CDR3 region is CATSDIQGVETQYF. As DNA, the CDR3 is TGTGCCACCAGTGATATTCAGGGGGTAGAGACCCAGTACTTC.

This clonotype was detected only a few times. This chain links TRBV5-1 with TRBJ2-3; D perhaps matches TRBD1 (5 bases). The V end lost 2 bases, the J end lost 2 bases, and 9 bases lay between the germline ends. CDR3 length: 14 residues. Germline V gene data show CDR1 as SGHRS and CDR2 as YFSETQ. Written as DNA, the CDR3 is TGCGCCAGCAGCTTAGACAGAATCACAGATACGCAGTATTTT. It translates to CASSLDRITDTQYF.

The J gene is TRBJ2-2, the V gene TRBV20-1; D might be TRBD2 (6 bases). CDR1 is DFQATT and CDR2 is SNEGSKA in the germline V gene (reference sequence). This CDR3 spans 14 amino acids. Trimming took 0 bases from V and 8 from J, leaving 13 bases between them. CDR3 sequence reads: CSAREGGSKGELFF. Here the CDR3 DNA reads TGCAGTGCTAGAGAGGGGGGTTCCAAAGGGGAGCTGTTTTTT.

For this clonotype: A much larger clone is a single base away; this may be a read error. The chain recombines TRBV6-6 with TRBJ1-1; D is unclear. V dropped 5 bases and J dropped 4 bases, with 17 bases sitting between them. The germline V gene encodes CDR1 MNHNY and CDR2 SVGAGI (reference sequence). The CDR3 totals 15 residues. The CDR3 DNA reads TGTGCCAGCAGTCCCCTTCCAGGATTGAGCACTGAAGCTTTCTTT. Translation gives CASSPLPGLSTEAFF.

In DNA, the CDR3 is TGTGCCAGCAGCGCGACAGGGCTGAACACTGAAGCTTTCTTT. This encodes CASSATGLNTEAFF. The chain has TRBV9 and TRBJ1-1; 7 nucleotides align to TRBD1. Germline V CDR1 and CDR2: SGDLS, YYNGEE. The length of the CDR3 is 14 residues. J lost 0 bases, V lost 3 bases, and 2 bases had no gene match.

The chain links TRBV7-3 to TRBJ2-5; TRBD2 matches 7 bases. This CDR3 is 14 amino acids long. Unmatched junction bases numbered 9, after V lost 6 bases and J lost 5 bases. CDR1 SGHTA and CDR2 FQGTGA come from the germline V gene. The CDR3 DNA reads TGTGCCAGCAGTCTAGCGGCCTTGGGTGAGACCCAGTACTTC. Translated: CASSLAALGETQYF.

CDR3 DNA: TGTGCCAGTAGTATGGAGGCCAGCCTAAATTCACCCCTCCACTTT. It encodes CASSMEASLNSPLHF. The chain joins TRBV19 to TRBJ1-6; D ambiguous. Germline assignment: CDR1 LNHDA and CDR2 SQIVND (reference sequence). Deletions cut 3 bases from V and 7 bases from J, with 13 bases between. The CDR3 is 15 amino acids.

This clonotype was seen ten or more times. The chain is built from TRBV2 and TRBJ2-5; 8 bases match TRBD1. In germline, CDR1 is SNHLY, CDR2 FYNNEI. There are 15 residues in the CDR3. Trimming cost V 4 bases and J 0 bases; bases outside gene matches: 4. CDR3 in DNA: TGTGCCAGCAGTGTGACAGGGGTCTACCAAGAGACCCAGTACTTC. This gives the protein CASSVTGVYQETQYF.

A single count supports this clonotype. The junction shows a germline mismatch at one end, possibly a read error. This rearrangement joins TRBV24-1 to TRBJ2-1, with a possible D match to TRBD1 (6 bases). Germline V gene sequence: CDR1 KGHDR, CDR2 SFDVKD. The CDR3 sequence is 14 residues long. The CDR3 DNA follows: TGTGCCATCAGTGTGAGTGGGGGCCTCGATGGGCAGTTCTTC. This encodes CAISVSGGLDGQFF.

This clonotype occurred many times. V and J are TRBV5-1 and TRBJ2-3, with TRBD2 identical over 8 bases. V was clipped by 5 bases and J by 1 base; unmatched bases: 3. CDR1 and CDR2 (germline): SGHRS, YFSETQ. CDR3 length equals 14 residues. The DNA of the CDR3 is TGCGCCAGCAGATTGACTAGCGGCACAGATACGCAGTATTTT. Protein sequence: CASRLTSGTDTQYF.

V is TRBV11-3 and J is TRBJ1-2; 8 positions agree with TRBD1. The germline V gene has CDR1 SGHNT and CDR2 YENEEA. J gave up 4 bases and V 3 bases, and 7 bases lay outside the gene matches. CDR3 length: 15 residues. The CDR3 DNA sequence: TGTGCCAGCAGCTTCTTCACAGGGGGGAGCTATGGCTACACCTTC. Translating it yields CASSFFTGGSYGYTF.

The rearrangement joins TRBV11-2 to TRBJ2-7, with D possibly called TRBD1 or TRBD2 (5 bases each). The CDR3 spans 13 residues. CDR1 SGHAT and CDR2 FQNNGV come from the germline V gene. V lost 7 bases to trimming and J lost 2 bases, with 12 bases between them. CDR3 DNA sequence: TGTGCCAGCACCCTGGGGGTCACCTACGAGCAGTACTTC. Translating gives CASTLGVTYEQYF.

The chain is built from TRBV7-8 and TRBJ2-1, with 13 nucleotides matching TRBD2. Per germline, CDR1 SGHVS and CDR2 FQNEAQ. Trimming took 5 bases from V and 7 from J; bases not matched to a gene: 8. The CDR3 has 16 residues. CDR3 protein: CASSRPPGLAGNEQFF. The CDR3 DNA is TGTGCCAGCAGCCGCCCACCGGGACTAGCGGGAAATGAGCAGTTCTTC.

This clonotype was found many times. The gene calls are TRBV3-1 and TRBJ2-5; D possibly corresponds to TRBD1 (6 bases). CDR1 and CDR2 from the germline V gene are LGHDT and YNNKEL (reference sequence). The CDR3 has 15 amino acids. Trimming stripped 4 bases from V and 1 base from J, with 13 bases between. The CDR3 DNA follows: TGTGCCAGCAGCCCCCGACGGACAGCCCAAGAGACCCAGTACTTC. Its translation is CASSPRRTAQETQYF.